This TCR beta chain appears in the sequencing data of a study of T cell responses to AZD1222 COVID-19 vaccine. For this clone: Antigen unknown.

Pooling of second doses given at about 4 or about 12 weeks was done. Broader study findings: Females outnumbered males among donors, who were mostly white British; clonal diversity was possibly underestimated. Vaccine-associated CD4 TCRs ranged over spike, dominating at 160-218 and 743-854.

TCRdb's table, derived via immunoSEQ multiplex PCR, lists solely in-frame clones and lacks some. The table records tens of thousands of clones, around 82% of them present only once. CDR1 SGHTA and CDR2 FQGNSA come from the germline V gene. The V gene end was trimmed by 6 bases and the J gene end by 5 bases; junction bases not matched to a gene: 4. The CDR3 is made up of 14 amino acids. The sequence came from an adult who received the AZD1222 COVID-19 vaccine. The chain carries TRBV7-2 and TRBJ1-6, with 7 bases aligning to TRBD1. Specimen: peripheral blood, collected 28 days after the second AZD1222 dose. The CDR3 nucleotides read TGTGCCAGCAGGACCGGGACAGATAATTCACCCCTCCACTTT. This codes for CASRTGTDNSPLHF.